This T cell receptor (beta chain) originates from a study of OX40 agonist ivuxolimab in advanced cancers. In terms of the full investigation: Ivuxolimab was an agonistic, fully human IgG2 monoclonal antibody directed against OX40 (CD134), a costimulatory receptor. Intravenous ivuxolimab was administered to patients every 2 weeks at six dose levels: 0.01, 0.1, 0.3, 1.5, 3 and 10 mg/kg. The purpose of peripheral TCRbeta sequencing was to test whether ivuxolimab changed TCR sequence diversity and led to clonal T-cell expansion. The paper describes the monotherapy dose-escalation part (N = 52 patients) of the phase I trial of ivuxolimab. Partial responses occurred in three dose-escalation patients, of whom one had hepatocellular carcinoma and two had cutaneous melanoma. Patients were allowed to have had prior anti-PD-1, anti-PD-L1 or anti-CTLA-4 therapy, and around 40% of the dose-escalation patients had previously received checkpoint inhibitors. Of the approximately 54 dose-escalation patients, hepatocellular carcinoma was present in roughly 19, melanoma in around 15, renal cell carcinoma in 9 and head and neck cancer in 9. A male proportion of 82.7% and a mean age of 60 years, ranging from about 20 to 85, were recorded for the dose-escalation cohort. Results the study describes overall, beyond this receptor: Which antigens the clonally expanded peripheral T cells were specific for was not determined. At doses from 0.1 to 3.0 mg/kg, clonal expansion was seen in both CD4+ and CD8+ blood T cells between baseline and week 6. Low levels of normalized T-cell clonal expansion were also seen in some patients who did not respond. In the 0.1-3.0 mg/kg groups, partial responders had among the lowest normalized peripheral clonal expansion, particularly in CD8+ T cells. On average, CD8+ T cells showed more expanded clones than CD4+ T cells after ivuxolimab.

For sequencing of the TCRbeta CDR3 region, genomic DNA was extracted from the sorted cells. TCRbeta CDR3 regions were sequenced using the immunoSEQ Assay. Drawn from immuneACCESS, this table holds only the in-frame rearrangements with V and J called that TCRdb kept. Clones are partly lost; checked studies trace under half to an unresolved V gene and leave the rest unexplained. The sample includes about 20,000 clones, with 60% to 85% observed a single time. The ten largest account for about a sixth of the sample. Trimming removed 4 bases from V and 2 bases from J, leaving 18 bases between the germline ends. Including the terminal cysteine and phenylalanine, the CDR3 comprises 16 residues. CDR3 DNA only is kept here, 48 bases in frame from base 1. CDR1 and CDR2 are read off the germline V gene as SGDLS and YYNGEE. In the case of this clone: Its antigen is currently not known. Per-nucleotide qualities are absent, and no much larger clonotype sits a single base away.

Patients with a history of autoimmune disease or receiving systemic immunosuppression were excluded from the trial. Peripheral blood for TCR sequencing was drawn from every dose cohort at baseline, at cycle 4 day 1 and at cycle 7 day 1. The samples were drawn from a first-in-human, open-label, multicenter phase I dose-escalation trial of ivuxolimab. Adults with locally advanced or metastatic melanoma, renal cell, hepatocellular, or head and neck squamous cell carcinoma were enrolled in the trial. CD4+ and CD8+ T cells were sorted separately from peripheral blood before TCR sequencing. The input for sequencing was CD4+ or CD8+ T cells sorted from blood, taken in a trial of the OX40 agonist ivuxolimab. Rearrangement joined TRBV9 to TRBJ1-2; the D gene lacks a confident call. The receptor's source is an adult with an advanced solid tumor such as melanoma, head and neck, liver or kidney cancer. The nucleotide sequence is given as TGTGCCAGCAGCATAACCCGAGACGGGAACAACTATGGCTACACCTTC. Translated, this gives CASSITRDGNNYGYTF.